This T cell receptor (beta chain) was captured in a study of T cell changes during pregnancy in multiple sclerosis. CDR3 length: 16 amino acids. With 1 base clipped from V and 8 bases from J, the junction kept 7 bases outside the gene matches. Germline V gene data show CDR1 as SGHDN and CDR2 as FVKESK. Here immunoSEQ multiplex PCR was the method, and the copy in TCRdb shows in-frame clones only, minus some. The table has some 100,000 clones, almost 95% seen once. This receptor was taken from a female donor with multiple sclerosis, enrolled in a pregnancy study. The chain carries TRBV14 and TRBJ2-1, with 11 bases fitting TRBD1. Sequencing used peripheral blood, obtained before pregnancy. In DNA form, the CDR3 reads TGTGCCAGCAGCCAAGGAGGGGACAGGGGGTTGGATGAGCAGTTCTTC. This gives the protein CASSQGGDRGLDEQFF.